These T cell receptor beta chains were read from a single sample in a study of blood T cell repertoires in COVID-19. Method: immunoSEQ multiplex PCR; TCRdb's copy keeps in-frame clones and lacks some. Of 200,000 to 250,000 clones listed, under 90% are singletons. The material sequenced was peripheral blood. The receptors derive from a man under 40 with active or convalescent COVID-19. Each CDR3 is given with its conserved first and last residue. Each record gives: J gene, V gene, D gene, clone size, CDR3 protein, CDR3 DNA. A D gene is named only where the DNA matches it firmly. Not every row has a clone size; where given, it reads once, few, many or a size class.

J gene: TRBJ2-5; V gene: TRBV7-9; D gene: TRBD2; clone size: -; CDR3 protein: CASSPGTSGSAQETQYF; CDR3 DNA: TGTGCCAGCAGCCCAGGGACTAGCGGGAGCGCTCAAGAGACCCAGTACTTC
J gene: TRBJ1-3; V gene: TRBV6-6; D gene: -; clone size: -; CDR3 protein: CASSYPGEGNTIYF; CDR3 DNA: TGTGCCAGCAGTTACCCAGGGGAAGGAAACACCATATATTTT
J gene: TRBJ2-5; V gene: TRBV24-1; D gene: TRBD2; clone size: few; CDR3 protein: CATSDPPGGQETQYF; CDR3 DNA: TGTGCCACCAGTGATCCCCCGGGGGGACAAGAGACCCAGTACTTC
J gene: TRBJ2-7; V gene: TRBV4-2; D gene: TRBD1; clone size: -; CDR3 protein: CASSQDGQGGYYEQYF; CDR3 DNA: TGTGCCAGCAGCCAAGATGGACAAGGGGGCTACTACGAGCAGTACTTC
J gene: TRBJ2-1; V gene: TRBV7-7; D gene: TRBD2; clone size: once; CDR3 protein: CASSPHPPGLVISNEQFF; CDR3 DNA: TGTGCCAGCAGTCCCCACCCACCGGGACTAGTTATTAGTAATGAGCAGTTCTTC
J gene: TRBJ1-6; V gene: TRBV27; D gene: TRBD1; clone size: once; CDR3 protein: CASRTGITVYNSPLHF; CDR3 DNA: TGTGCCAGCAGGACAGGGATAACCGTTTATAATTCACCCCTCCACTTT
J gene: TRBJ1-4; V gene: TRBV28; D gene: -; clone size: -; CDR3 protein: CAIQKNEKLFF; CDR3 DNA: TGTGCCATACAGAAGAATGAAAAACTGTTTTTT
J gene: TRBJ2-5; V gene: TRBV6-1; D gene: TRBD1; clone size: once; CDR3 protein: CASTRGETQYF; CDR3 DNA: TGTGCCAGCACCAGGGGGGAGACCCAGTACTTC
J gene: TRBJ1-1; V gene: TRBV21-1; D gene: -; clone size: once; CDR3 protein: CASSTPGTEAFF; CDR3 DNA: TGTGCCAGCAGCACCCCCGGGACAGAAGCTTTCTTT
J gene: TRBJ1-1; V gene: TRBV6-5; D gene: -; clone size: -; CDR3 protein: CASSPPGLGGAFF; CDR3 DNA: TGTGCCAGCAGCCCCCCCGGCCTCGGGGGAGCTTTCTTT
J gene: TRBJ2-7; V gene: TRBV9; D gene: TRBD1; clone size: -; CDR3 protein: CASSSSGGYEQYF; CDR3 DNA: TGTGCCAGCAGCTCCTCAGGGGGCTACGAGCAGTACTTC
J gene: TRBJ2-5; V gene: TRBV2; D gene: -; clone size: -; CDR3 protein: CASVGSEGETQYF; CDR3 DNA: TGTGCCAGCGTAGGTTCGGAGGGAGAGACCCAGTACTTC
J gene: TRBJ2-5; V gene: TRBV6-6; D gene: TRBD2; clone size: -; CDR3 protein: CASRTQGGGTETQYF; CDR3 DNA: TGTGCCAGCAGAACTCAGGGCGGGGGGACAGAGACCCAGTACTTC
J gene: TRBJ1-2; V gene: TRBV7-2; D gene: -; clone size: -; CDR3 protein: CASSLFPVAGRYGYTF; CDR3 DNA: TGTGCCAGCAGCTTGTTTCCCGTTGCAGGCCGCTATGGCTACACCTTC
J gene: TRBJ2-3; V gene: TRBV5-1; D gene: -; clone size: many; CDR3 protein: CASSRMGADTDTQYF; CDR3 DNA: TGCGCCAGCAGCCGGATGGGGGCGGACACAGATACGCAGTATTTT
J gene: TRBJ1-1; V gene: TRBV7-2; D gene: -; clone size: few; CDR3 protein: CASSVNTGQNTEAFF; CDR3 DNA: TGTGCCAGCAGCGTGAACACAGGGCAAAACACTGAAGCTTTCTTT
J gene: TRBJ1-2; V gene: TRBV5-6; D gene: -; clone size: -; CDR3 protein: CASSLQGYTF; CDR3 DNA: TGTGCCAGCAGCTTGCAGGGCTACACCTTC
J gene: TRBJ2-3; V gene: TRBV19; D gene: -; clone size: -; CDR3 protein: CASSLGWAGISDTQYF; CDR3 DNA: TGTGCCAGTAGTTTAGGGTGGGCTGGTATTTCAGATACGCAGTATTTT
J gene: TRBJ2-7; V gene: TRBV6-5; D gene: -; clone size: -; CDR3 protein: CASSYTDSSYEQYF; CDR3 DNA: TGTGCCAGCAGTTACACGGACAGTTCCTACGAGCAGTACTTC
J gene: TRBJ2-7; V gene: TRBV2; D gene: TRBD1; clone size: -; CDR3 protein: CASSEVPGQGAQDEQYF; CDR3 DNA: TGTGCCAGCAGTGAGGTCCCGGGACAGGGGGCGCAGGACGAGCAGTACTTC
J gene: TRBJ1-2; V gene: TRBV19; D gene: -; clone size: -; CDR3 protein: CASSEGTTGRYGYTF; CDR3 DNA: TGTGCCAGTAGTGAAGGGACTACCGGGCGCTATGGCTACACCTTC
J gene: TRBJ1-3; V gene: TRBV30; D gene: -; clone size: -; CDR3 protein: CAHSSSGNTIYF; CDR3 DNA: TGTGCCCACTCGAGCTCTGGAAACACCATATATTTT
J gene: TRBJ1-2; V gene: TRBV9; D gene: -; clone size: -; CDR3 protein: CASSPRGRRGYTF; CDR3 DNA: TGTGCCAGCAGCCCTCGAGGGCGTCGGGGCTACACCTTC
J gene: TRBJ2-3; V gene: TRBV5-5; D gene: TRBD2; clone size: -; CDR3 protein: CASSLLAGRTDTQYF; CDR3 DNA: TGTGCCAGCAGCTTACTAGCGGGTCGTACAGATACGCAGTATTTT
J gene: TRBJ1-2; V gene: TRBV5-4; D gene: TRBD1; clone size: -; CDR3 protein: CASSGTGNYGYTF; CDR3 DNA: TGTGCCAGCAGCGGGACAGGGAACTATGGCTACACCTTC
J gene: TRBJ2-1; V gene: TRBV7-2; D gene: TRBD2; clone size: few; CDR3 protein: CASTGFKRGAYEQFF; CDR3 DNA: TGTGCCAGCACGGGGTTCAAGCGGGGGGCCTATGAGCAGTTCTTC
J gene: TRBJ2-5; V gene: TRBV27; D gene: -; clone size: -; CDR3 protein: CASSSQLMAETQYF; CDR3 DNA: TGTGCCAGCAGTTCCCAATTGATGGCCGAGACCCAGTACTTC